The clone carrying this T cell receptor beta chain has a count of ten or more. Antigen: not known. This entry comes from a study of T cells in Graves' hyperthyroidism and ophthalmopathy. General study points: Expanded thyroid clonotypes (above 0.001) were mostly also found in blood.

The CDR3 has 15 amino acids. The ends were cut back, 2 bases at V and 1 base at J, with 7 bases in the middle. Germline V gene data show CDR1 as SGDLS and CDR2 as YYNGEE. Amplification yielded TCR beta CDR3 regions, with RNA transcripts as the source. First-round RT-PCR of the TCR CDR3 relied on the HTBI primer set. In TCRdb, the multiplex PCR reads were re-called with MiXCR into one record per CDR3 protein. The data contain 550,000 to 600,000 distinct CDR3 sequences, under 60% of them singletons. This chain connects TRBV9 to TRBJ1-6, with unresolved D. This TCR was recovered from an adult woman with Graves' disease, either hyperthyroidism or ophthalmopathy (not recorded which). Sequencing used peripheral blood or thyroid tissue (not recorded which). CDR3 in amino acids: CASSVEDSYNSPLHF. CDR3 nucleotides: TGTGCCAGCAGCGTTGAGGATTCCTATAATTCACCCCTCCACTTT.